The 10 T cell receptor beta chains in this list originate from one sample, sequenced in a study of blood T cell repertoires in COVID-19. TCRdb keeps only in-frame clones here, not all; method: immunoSEQ multiplex PCR. Here the sample spans approximately 250,000 clones, about nine tenths being singletons. Sample: PBMCs or T cells enriched from blood (not recorded which). The receptor set was obtained from a woman in her thirties or forties with acute COVID-19.

The V and J genes are TRBV19 and TRBJ1-3, with TRBD1 matching over 7 bases. CDR3 length equals 15 residues. V gave up 8 bases and J gave up 0 bases; unmatched junction bases: 7. The germline V gene has CDR1 LNHDA and CDR2 SQIVND (reference sequence). The CDR3 DNA sequence: TGTGCCAGTCGCGGACAGGACCTCTCTGGAAACACCATATATTTT. It is translated as CASRGQDLSGNTIYF.

This chain connects TRBV19 to TRBJ2-3; 10 positions agree with TRBD2. Losses at the gene ends were 3 bases for V and 2 bases for J; bases not matched to a gene: 2. Looked up from germline, CDR1 is LNHDA and CDR2 is SQIVND (reference sequence). The length of the CDR3 is 15 residues. DNA of the CDR3: TGTGCCAGTAGTATTAGCGGGAGGTTCACAGATACGCAGTATTTT. Protein product: CASSISGRFTDTQYF.

The chain employs TRBV30 and TRBJ1-1; D gene ambiguous. V lost 2 bases, J lost 5 bases, and 9 bases lay in between. Germline values: CDR1 GTSNPN, CDR2 SVGIG (reference sequence). The CDR3 runs 12 residues. In nucleotides, the CDR3 is TGTGCCTGGAGTAGAGCTTCTACTGAAGCTTTCTTT. Protein sequence: CAWSRASTEAFF.

This chain connects TRBV28 to TRBJ1-5; D is possibly TRBD1 (6 bases). Trimming left V 7 bases short and J 4 bases short, with 14 bases between. CDR1 is MDHEN and CDR2 is SYDVKM in the germline V gene. The CDR3 covers 14 residues. The CDR3 is CASTTGIMNQPQHF. CDR3 nucleotide sequence: TGTGCCAGCACTACAGGGATTATGAATCAGCCCCAGCATTTT. Full variable domain (missing parts from reference TRBV28 and TRBJ1-5): DVKVTQSSRYLVKRTGEKVFLECVQDMDHENMFWYRQDPGLGLRLIYFSYDVKMKEKGDIPEGYSVSREKKERFSLILESASTNQTSMYLCASTTGIMNQPQHFGDGTRLSIL.

V gene TRBV7-2 combines with J gene TRBJ1-1; D might be TRBD1 (5 bases). Germline CDR1 and CDR2: SGHTA and FQGNSA. The CDR3 consists of 16 residues. The V gene lost 1 base and the J gene lost 4 bases, with 16 bases spanning the gap. CDR3 DNA sequence: TGTGCCAGCAGCTTAGGCGGCAGGGAGGCAGGCACTGAAGCTTTCTTT. This codes for CASSLGGREAGTEAFF. Full variable domain (remainder filled in from reference TRBV7-2 and TRBJ1-1): GAGVSQSPSNKVTEKGKDVELRCDPISGHTALYWYRQSLGQGLEFLIYFQGNSAPDKSGLPSDRFSAERTGGSVSTLTIQRTQQEDSAVYLCASSLGGREAGTEAFFGQGTRLTVV.

V is TRBV28 and J is TRBJ1-2, with D perhaps matching TRBD1 (6 bases). The CDR3 runs 13 residues. From germline, CDR1 is MDHEN and CDR2 SYDVKM. The ends were cut back, 10 bases at V and 5 bases at J, with 17 bases in the middle. CDR3 protein: CATLGGAGYGYTF. CDR3 in DNA: TGTGCCACCCTAGGGGGGGCGGGATATGGCTACACCTTC.

The J gene is TRBJ2-1, the V gene TRBV10-2, with 11 bases lining up with TRBD2. Germline V lookup: CDR1 WSHSY, CDR2 SAAADI. The CDR3 is made up of 19 amino acids. J lost 0 bases, V lost 0 bases, and 7 bases had no gene match. The CDR3 coding sequence is TGCGCCAGCAGTGAGTCTCTCGGGACTAGCGGTCACTCCTACAATGAGCAGTTCTTC. This gives the protein CASSESLGTSGHSYNEQFF.

This sequence joins TRBV3-1 (or the pseudogene TRBV3-2) and TRBJ1-5, with D possibly being TRBD1 (6 bases). Germline assignment: CDR1 LGHDT and CDR2 YNNKEL (reference sequence). Trimming pared 4 bases from V and 11 bases from J, leaving 21 bases between. This CDR3 spans 15 amino acids. For the CDR3, the DNA is TGTGCCAGCAGCCCCGATATAGGGGGGGTTAGGGCCCAGCATTTT. Translated: CASSPDIGGVRAQHF.

This clone was recorded at least ten times. V and J are TRBV7-8 and TRBJ2-2; weak D call: TRBD2 (6 bases). V was clipped by 2 bases and J by 5 bases, with 21 bases between them. The germline V gene has CDR1 SGHVS and CDR2 FQNEAQ. CDR3 size: 18 residues. The CDR3 spells CASSLLDMAQAGTGELFF. Written as DNA, the CDR3 is TGTGCCAGCAGCTTATTAGATATGGCCCAGGCGGGGACCGGGGAGCTGTTTTTT.

The chain carries TRBV5-5 and TRBJ1-2; D may be TRBD1 (6 bases). V was cut by 4 bases and J by 2 bases, with 18 bases left in between. CDR1 is SGHKS and CDR2 is YYEKEE in the germline V gene (reference sequence). This CDR3 region has 16 residues. The chain's CDR3 is CASSGGLTELNYGYTF. For the CDR3, the DNA is TGTGCCAGCAGCGGGGGCTTGACAGAGCTCAACTATGGCTACACCTTC.